This is a list of T cell receptor beta chains from one sample in a study of blood T cell repertoires in COVID-19. This table comes from immunoSEQ multiplex PCR, and its TCRdb copy is limited to in-frame clones, with some not included. The data contain around 100,000 clones, 65% to 80% of them seen just once; the ten biggest clones take up under 25%. Material for sequencing was peripheral blood. These receptors all stem from a man between 65 and 79 years old with active or convalescent COVID-19. The CDR3 runs from the conserved cysteine through the conserved F or W. The order of the fields is J gene, D gene, CDR3 length, clone size, V gene, CDR3 protein, CDR3 DNA. D genes are given only for firm matches. Clone size is not always given. Where it is, it says once, few, many or a class for expanded clones.

j_call: TRBJ2-1; d_call: TRBD2; cdr3_length: 13; clone_size: .; v_call: TRBV10-2; cdr3_aa: CASSESKGGKQFF; cdr3_nt: TGCGCCAGCAGTGAGTCGAAGGGAGGGAAGCAGTTCTTC
j_call: TRBJ1-5; d_call: .; cdr3_length: 12; clone_size: .; v_call: TRBV28; cdr3_aa: CASSLGAQPQHF; cdr3_nt: TGTGCCAGCAGTTTGGGGGCTCAGCCCCAGCATTTT
j_call: TRBJ2-1; d_call: .; cdr3_length: 12; clone_size: once; v_call: TRBV28; cdr3_aa: CASSWTGDEQFF; cdr3_nt: TGTGCCAGCAGTTGGACGGGGGATGAGCAGTTCTTC
j_call: TRBJ2-1; d_call: .; cdr3_length: 14; clone_size: once; v_call: TRBV2; cdr3_aa: CASSDSEGLNEQFF; cdr3_nt: TGTGCCAGCAGTGATTCGGAGGGCCTCAATGAGCAGTTCTTC
j_call: TRBJ1-3; d_call: .; cdr3_length: 15; clone_size: few; v_call: TRBV5-5; cdr3_aa: CASSLYPPSGNTIYF; cdr3_nt: TGTGCCAGCAGCTTGTATCCCCCCTCTGGAAACACCATATATTTT
j_call: TRBJ1-2; d_call: .; cdr3_length: 13; clone_size: .; v_call: TRBV9; cdr3_aa: CASSRTPNYGYTF; cdr3_nt: TGTGCCAGCAGCCGGACACCTAACTATGGCTACACCTTC
j_call: TRBJ2-1; d_call: TRBD1; cdr3_length: 15; clone_size: once; v_call: TRBV19; cdr3_aa: CASSQPGTGANEQFF; cdr3_nt: TGTGCCAGTAGTCAACCCGGGACAGGGGCCAATGAGCAGTTCTTC
j_call: TRBJ2-1; d_call: .; cdr3_length: 15; clone_size: .; v_call: TRBV7-7; cdr3_aa: CASSLHPGGANEQFF; cdr3_nt: TGTGCCAGCAGTTTACACCCTGGTGGGGCCAATGAGCAGTTCTTC
j_call: TRBJ2-2; d_call: TRBD2; cdr3_length: 15; clone_size: .; v_call: TRBV19; cdr3_aa: CASSPTSAATGELFF; cdr3_nt: TGTGCCAGTAGCCCGACTAGCGCGGCTACCGGGGAGCTGTTTTTT
j_call: TRBJ2-1; d_call: TRBD2; cdr3_length: 12; clone_size: .; v_call: TRBV3-1/TRBV3-2; cdr3_aa: CASSPSGIEQFF; cdr3_nt: TGTGCCAGCAGCCCAAGCGGGATTGAGCAGTTCTTC
j_call: TRBJ2-7; d_call: .; cdr3_length: 15; clone_size: .; v_call: TRBV11-2; cdr3_aa: CASSFLRQLPYEQYF; cdr3_nt: TGTGCCAGCAGCTTCCTCCGACAGCTCCCCTACGAGCAGTACTTC
j_call: TRBJ2-1; d_call: TRBD2; cdr3_length: 15; clone_size: .; v_call: TRBV9; cdr3_aa: CASSRLASVGNEQFF; cdr3_nt: TGTGCCAGCAGTAGACTAGCGTCAGTGGGTAATGAGCAGTTCTTC
j_call: TRBJ1-1; d_call: TRBD1; cdr3_length: 14; clone_size: .; v_call: TRBV6-5; cdr3_aa: CASSTNRGSTEAFF; cdr3_nt: TGTGCCAGCAGTACAAACAGGGGAAGCACTGAAGCTTTCTTT
j_call: TRBJ2-7; d_call: .; cdr3_length: 13; clone_size: .; v_call: TRBV3-1/TRBV3-2; cdr3_aa: CASSQSRGSEQYF; cdr3_nt: TGTGCCAGCAGCCAAAGTCGGGGGAGCGAGCAGTACTTC
j_call: TRBJ1-4; d_call: TRBD1; cdr3_length: 15; clone_size: .; v_call: TRBV28; cdr3_aa: CASSSPTGGGEKLFF; cdr3_nt: TGTGCCAGCAGTTCACCGACAGGGGGGGGTGAAAAACTGTTTTTT
j_call: TRBJ1-5; d_call: .; cdr3_length: 15; clone_size: .; v_call: TRBV5-1; cdr3_aa: CASSLAGLRNQPQHF; cdr3_nt: TGCGCCAGCAGCTTGGCGGGTTTACGCAATCAGCCCCAGCATTTT
j_call: TRBJ1-2; d_call: TRBD1; cdr3_length: 14; clone_size: .; v_call: TRBV24-1; cdr3_aa: CATSDRDSNYGYTF; cdr3_nt: TGTGCCACCAGTGACCGGGACAGCAACTATGGCTACACCTTC
j_call: TRBJ1-3; d_call: .; cdr3_length: 15; clone_size: few; v_call: TRBV6-1; cdr3_aa: CASSETTVEGNTIYF; cdr3_nt: TGTGCCAGCAGTGAAACTACGGTAGAAGGAAACACCATATATTTT
j_call: TRBJ2-7; d_call: TRBD1; cdr3_length: 15; clone_size: .; v_call: TRBV27; cdr3_aa: CASSPGQGVTYEQYF; cdr3_nt: TGTGCCAGCAGTCCGGGACAGGGGGTCACCTACGAGCAGTACTTC
j_call: TRBJ2-1; d_call: .; cdr3_length: 10; clone_size: .; v_call: TRBV27; cdr3_aa: CASGRGEQFF; cdr3_nt: TGTGCCAGCGGACGGGGTGAGCAGTTCTTC
j_call: TRBJ2-5; d_call: .; cdr3_length: 18; clone_size: .; v_call: TRBV1; cdr3_aa: CTSSQDAPGTGAQETQYF; cdr3_nt: TGCACCAGCAGCCAAGATGCGCCCGGGACAGGGGCACAAGAGACCCAGTACTTC
j_call: TRBJ2-7; d_call: TRBD2; cdr3_length: 14; clone_size: .; v_call: TRBV6-5; cdr3_aa: CASRSSGGSYEQYF; cdr3_nt: TGTGCCAGCAGATCCAGCGGGGGCTCCTACGAGCAGTACTTC
j_call: TRBJ2-2; d_call: TRBD2; cdr3_length: 15; clone_size: once; v_call: TRBV5-1; cdr3_aa: CASRKTSGNTGELFF; cdr3_nt: TGCGCCAGCCGTAAGACTAGCGGGAACACCGGGGAGCTGTTTTTT
j_call: TRBJ1-2; d_call: .; cdr3_length: 15; clone_size: few; v_call: TRBV4-1; cdr3_aa: CASSQYLQGGYGYTF; cdr3_nt: TGCGCCAGCAGCCAGTATTTACAGGGTGGCTATGGCTACACCTTC
j_call: TRBJ1-1; d_call: .; cdr3_length: 15; clone_size: .; v_call: TRBV24-1; cdr3_aa: CATSEAGKGNTEAFF; cdr3_nt: TGTGCCACCAGTGAGGCAGGGAAGGGGAACACTGAAGCTTTCTTT
j_call: TRBJ2-3; d_call: .; cdr3_length: 16; clone_size: .; v_call: TRBV2; cdr3_aa: CASSSPSTQSTDTQYF; cdr3_nt: TGTGCCAGCAGTTCCCCCTCGACACAAAGCACAGATACGCAGTATTTT
j_call: TRBJ1-3; d_call: .; cdr3_length: 16; clone_size: few; v_call: TRBV19; cdr3_aa: CASSIYIGQSGNTIYF; cdr3_nt: TGTGCCAGTAGTATATATATCGGACAGTCTGGAAACACCATATATTTT
j_call: TRBJ1-6; d_call: .; cdr3_length: 14; clone_size: .; v_call: TRBV7-9; cdr3_aa: CASSTSSYNSPLHF; cdr3_nt: TGTGCCAGCAGCACGAGCTCCTATAATTCACCCCTCCACTTT
j_call: TRBJ1-2; d_call: TRBD1; cdr3_length: 16; clone_size: .; v_call: TRBV28; cdr3_aa: CASSSPAGTGNYGYTF; cdr3_nt: TGTGCCAGCAGTTCGCCCGCCGGGACAGGGAACTATGGCTACACCTTC
j_call: TRBJ1-1; d_call: .; cdr3_length: 15; clone_size: .; v_call: TRBV7-3; cdr3_aa: CASSLGGAGNTEAFF; cdr3_nt: TGTGCCAGCAGCCTTGGCGGGGCAGGGAACACTGAAGCTTTCTTT
j_call: TRBJ1-1; d_call: TRBD1; cdr3_length: 13; clone_size: few; v_call: TRBV14; cdr3_aa: CASSRRQGTEAFF; cdr3_nt: TGTGCCAGCAGCCGACGACAGGGGACTGAAGCTTTCTTT
j_call: TRBJ2-2; d_call: TRBD1; cdr3_length: 15; clone_size: few; v_call: TRBV6-5; cdr3_aa: CASSPGQGRTGELFF; cdr3_nt: TGTGCCAGCAGTCCGGGACAGGGGAGGACCGGGGAGCTGTTTTTT
j_call: TRBJ2-4; d_call: .; cdr3_length: 16; clone_size: .; v_call: TRBV7-9; cdr3_aa: CASSRRDTDAKNIQYF; cdr3_nt: TGTGCCAGCAGCCGACGGGACACGGATGCCAAAAACATTCAGTACTTC
j_call: TRBJ2-1; d_call: TRBD2; cdr3_length: 14; clone_size: .; v_call: TRBV19; cdr3_aa: CASKLAGWMNEQFF; cdr3_nt: TGTGCCAGTAAGCTAGCGGGGTGGATGAATGAGCAGTTCTTC
j_call: TRBJ2-7; d_call: TRBD2; cdr3_length: 15; clone_size: few; v_call: TRBV6-5; cdr3_aa: CASRPFLGGAYEQYF; cdr3_nt: TGTGCCAGCAGACCTTTTCTGGGGGGGGCCTACGAGCAGTACTTC
j_call: TRBJ2-1; d_call: TRBD2; cdr3_length: 15; clone_size: .; v_call: TRBV11-2; cdr3_aa: CASSLGGSSYNEQFF; cdr3_nt: TGTGCCAGCAGCTTGGGAGGGAGCTCCTACAATGAGCAGTTCTTC
j_call: TRBJ2-1; d_call: .; cdr3_length: 10; clone_size: .; v_call: TRBV29-1; cdr3_aa: CSVLGQEQFF; cdr3_nt: TGCAGCGTTCTTGGACAGGAGCAGTTCTTC
j_call: TRBJ1-1; d_call: .; cdr3_length: 13; clone_size: .; v_call: TRBV19; cdr3_aa: CASSVQKNTEAFF; cdr3_nt: TGTGCCAGTAGTGTGCAGAAGAACACTGAAGCTTTCTTT
j_call: TRBJ1-5; d_call: .; cdr3_length: 13; clone_size: .; v_call: TRBV7-8; cdr3_aa: CASSFFSNQPQHF; cdr3_nt: TGTGCCAGCAGCTTCTTTAGCAATCAGCCCCAGCATTTT
j_call: TRBJ1-1; d_call: TRBD1; cdr3_length: 15; clone_size: .; v_call: TRBV5-1; cdr3_aa: CASSLAGQGASEAFF; cdr3_nt: TGCGCCAGCAGCTTGGCCGGACAGGGGGCTTCTGAAGCTTTCTTT
j_call: TRBJ1-5; d_call: .; cdr3_length: 14; clone_size: .; v_call: TRBV6-6; cdr3_aa: CASSYGQGNQPQHF; cdr3_nt: TGTGCCAGCAGTTACGGGCAGGGAAATCAGCCCCAGCATTTT
j_call: TRBJ1-1; d_call: TRBD1; cdr3_length: 14; clone_size: .; v_call: TRBV9; cdr3_aa: CASSVVETGGLAFF; cdr3_nt: TGTGCCAGCAGCGTAGTTGAGACAGGGGGCCTGGCTTTCTTT
j_call: TRBJ1-1; d_call: .; cdr3_length: 16; clone_size: .; v_call: TRBV21-1; cdr3_aa: CASSKTEGLGRTEAFF; cdr3_nt: TGTGCCAGCAGCAAAACGGAGGGGCTAGGTCGTACTGAAGCTTTCTTT
j_call: TRBJ1-2; d_call: TRBD1; cdr3_length: 14; clone_size: .; v_call: TRBV27; cdr3_aa: CASSSGQGVYGYTF; cdr3_nt: TGTGCCAGCAGTTCCGGACAGGGGGTATATGGCTACACCTTC
j_call: TRBJ2-2; d_call: .; cdr3_length: 16; clone_size: .; v_call: TRBV9; cdr3_aa: CASSVEGRGRTGELFF; cdr3_nt: TGTGCCAGCAGCGTAGAGGGGCGGGGCCGCACCGGGGAGCTGTTTTTT
j_call: TRBJ2-1; d_call: .; cdr3_length: 13; clone_size: .; v_call: TRBV7-2; cdr3_aa: CASSLRRDNEQFF; cdr3_nt: TGTGCCAGCAGCTTAAGGCGGGACAATGAGCAGTTCTTC
j_call: TRBJ1-5; d_call: .; cdr3_length: 14; clone_size: few; v_call: TRBV18; cdr3_aa: CASSPVQSNQPQHF; cdr3_nt: TGTGCCAGCTCACCGGTGCAGAGCAATCAGCCCCAGCATTTT
j_call: TRBJ1-1; d_call: .; cdr3_length: 14; clone_size: .; v_call: TRBV5-8; cdr3_aa: CASSLRGLNTEAFF; cdr3_nt: TGTGCCAGCAGCTTGAGGGGCTTGAACACTGAAGCTTTCTTT
j_call: TRBJ1-2; d_call: TRBD1; cdr3_length: 16; clone_size: .; v_call: TRBV6-4; cdr3_aa: CASSEFPGGPNYGYTF; cdr3_nt: TGTGCCAGCAGCGAATTTCCAGGGGGCCCTAACTATGGCTACACCTTC
j_call: TRBJ2-5; d_call: TRBD1; cdr3_length: 15; clone_size: .; v_call: TRBV28; cdr3_aa: CASSSTGGGQETQYF; cdr3_nt: TGTGCCAGCAGTTCCACAGGGGGCGGTCAAGAGACCCAGTACTTC
j_call: TRBJ1-5; d_call: TRBD1; cdr3_length: 14; clone_size: .; v_call: TRBV6-2/TRBV6-3; cdr3_aa: CASSYWTGTQPQHF; cdr3_nt: TGTGCCAGCAGTTACTGGACAGGGACTCAGCCCCAGCATTTT
j_call: TRBJ1-1; d_call: .; cdr3_length: 14; clone_size: .; v_call: TRBV5-1; cdr3_aa: CASSFGVGGTEAFF; cdr3_nt: TGCGCCAGCAGCTTTGGTGTAGGGGGCACTGAAGCTTTCTTT
j_call: TRBJ2-1; d_call: .; cdr3_length: 13; clone_size: .; v_call: TRBV19; cdr3_aa: CASSSPAGRGQFF; cdr3_nt: TGTGCCAGTAGTTCCCCGGCGGGGAGAGGGCAGTTCTTC
j_call: TRBJ2-3; d_call: TRBD1; cdr3_length: 13; clone_size: few; v_call: TRBV6-4; cdr3_aa: CASSADRGDTQYF; cdr3_nt: TGTGCCAGCAGCGCGGACAGGGGGGATACGCAGTATTTT
j_call: TRBJ2-3; d_call: .; cdr3_length: 16; clone_size: .; v_call: TRBV3-1/TRBV3-2; cdr3_aa: CASSLRQDTYTDTQYF; cdr3_nt: TGTGCCAGCAGCCTCAGACAGGATACCTACACAGATACGCAGTATTTT
j_call: TRBJ2-7; d_call: TRBD1; cdr3_length: 15; clone_size: .; v_call: TRBV14; cdr3_aa: CASSPLDRSSYEQYF; cdr3_nt: TGTGCCAGCAGCCCTCTGGACAGGAGCTCCTACGAGCAGTACTTC
j_call: TRBJ1-3; d_call: TRBD1; cdr3_length: 15; clone_size: .; v_call: TRBV6-5; cdr3_aa: CASTTRTGGGNTIYF; cdr3_nt: TGTGCCAGCACCACTAGGACAGGGGGTGGAAACACCATATATTTT
j_call: TRBJ1-5; d_call: TRBD1; cdr3_length: 16; clone_size: .; v_call: TRBV19; cdr3_aa: CASSTGTGVGNQPQHF; cdr3_nt: TGTGCCAGTAGTACCGGGACAGGGGTCGGCAATCAGCCCCAGCATTTT
j_call: TRBJ2-2; d_call: .; cdr3_length: 14; clone_size: few; v_call: TRBV13; cdr3_aa: CASSPVDRTGELFF; cdr3_nt: TGTGCCAGCAGCCCAGTGGACAGAACCGGGGAGCTGTTTTTT
j_call: TRBJ2-3; d_call: .; cdr3_length: 13; clone_size: .; v_call: TRBV7-2; cdr3_aa: CASSSPSTDTQYF; cdr3_nt: TGTGCCAGCAGCTCCCCTAGCACAGATACGCAGTATTTT